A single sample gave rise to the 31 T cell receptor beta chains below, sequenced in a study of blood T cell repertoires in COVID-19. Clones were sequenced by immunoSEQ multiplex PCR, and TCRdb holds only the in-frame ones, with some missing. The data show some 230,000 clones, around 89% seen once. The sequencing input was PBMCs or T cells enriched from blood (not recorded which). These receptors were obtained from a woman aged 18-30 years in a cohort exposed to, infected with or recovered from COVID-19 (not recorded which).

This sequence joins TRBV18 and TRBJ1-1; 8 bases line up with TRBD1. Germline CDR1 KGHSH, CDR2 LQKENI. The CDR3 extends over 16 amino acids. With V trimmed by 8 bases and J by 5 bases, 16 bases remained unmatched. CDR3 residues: CASPPAGQGAWTEAFF. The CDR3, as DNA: TGTGCCAGCCCCCCGGCGGGTCAGGGGGCGTGGACTGAAGCTTTCTTT.

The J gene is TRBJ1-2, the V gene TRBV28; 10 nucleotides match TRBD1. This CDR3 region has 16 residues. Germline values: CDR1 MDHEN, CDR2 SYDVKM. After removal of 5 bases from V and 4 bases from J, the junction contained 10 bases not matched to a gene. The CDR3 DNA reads TGTGCCAGCAGTGCCGGGACAGGGGATTATCTCTATGGCTACACCTTC. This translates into CASSAGTGDYLYGYTF.

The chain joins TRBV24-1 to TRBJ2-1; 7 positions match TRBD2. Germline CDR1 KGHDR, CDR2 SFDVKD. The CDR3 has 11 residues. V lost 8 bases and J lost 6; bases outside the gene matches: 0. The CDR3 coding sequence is TGTGCCACCACGGGGGGCAATGAGCAGTTCTTC. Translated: CATTGGNEQFF.

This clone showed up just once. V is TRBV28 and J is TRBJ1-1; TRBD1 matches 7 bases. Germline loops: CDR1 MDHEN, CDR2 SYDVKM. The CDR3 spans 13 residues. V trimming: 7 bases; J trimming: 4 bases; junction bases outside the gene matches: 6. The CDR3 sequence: CASTQTGVTEAFF. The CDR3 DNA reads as TGTGCCAGCACTCAAACAGGGGTCACTGAAGCTTTCTTT.

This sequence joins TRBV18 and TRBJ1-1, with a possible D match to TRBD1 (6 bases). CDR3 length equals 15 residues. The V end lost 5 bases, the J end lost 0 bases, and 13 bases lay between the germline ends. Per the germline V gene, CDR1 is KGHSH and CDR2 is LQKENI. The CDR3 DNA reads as TGTGCCAGCTCAACAACAGGGACGGTGAACACTGAAGCTTTCTTT. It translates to CASSTTGTVNTEAFF.

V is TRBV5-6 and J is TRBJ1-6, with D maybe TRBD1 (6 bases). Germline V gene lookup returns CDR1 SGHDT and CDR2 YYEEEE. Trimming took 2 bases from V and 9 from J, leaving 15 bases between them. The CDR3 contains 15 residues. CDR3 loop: CASSLTGQGGSPLHF. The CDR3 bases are TGTGCCAGCAGCTTAACAGGGCAGGGCGGTTCACCCCTCCACTTT. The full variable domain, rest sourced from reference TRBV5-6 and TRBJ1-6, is DAGVTQSPTHLIKTRGQQVTLRCSPKSGHDTVSWYQQALGQGPQFIFQYYEEEERQRGNFPDRFSGHQFPNYSSELNVNALLLGDSALYLCASSLTGQGGSPLHFGNGTRLTVT.

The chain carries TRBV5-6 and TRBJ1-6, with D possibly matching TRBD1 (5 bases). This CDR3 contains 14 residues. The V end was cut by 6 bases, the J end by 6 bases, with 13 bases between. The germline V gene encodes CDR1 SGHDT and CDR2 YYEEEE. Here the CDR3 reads CASTLGGFNSPLHF. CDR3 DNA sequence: TGTGCCAGCACCCTCGGGGGGTTTAATTCACCCCTCCACTTT.

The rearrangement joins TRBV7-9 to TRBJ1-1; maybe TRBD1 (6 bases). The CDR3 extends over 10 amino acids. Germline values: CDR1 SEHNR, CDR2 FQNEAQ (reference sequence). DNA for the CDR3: TGTGGAGGGGGAGAGACTGAAGCTTTCTTT. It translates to CGGGETEAFF.

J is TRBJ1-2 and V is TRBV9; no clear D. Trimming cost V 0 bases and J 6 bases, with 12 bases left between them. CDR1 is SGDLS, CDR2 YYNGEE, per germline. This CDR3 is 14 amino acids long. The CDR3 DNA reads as TGTGCCAGCAGCGTAGAAGCACGCCCGGATGGCTACACCTTC. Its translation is CASSVEARPDGYTF.

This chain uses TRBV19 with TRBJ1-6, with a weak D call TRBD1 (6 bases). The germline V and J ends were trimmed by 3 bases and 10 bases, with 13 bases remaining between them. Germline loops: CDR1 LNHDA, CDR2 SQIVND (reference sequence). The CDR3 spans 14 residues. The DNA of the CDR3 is TGTGCCAGTAGTATGCAGGGGCTGAGATCACCCCTCCACTTT. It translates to CASSMQGLRSPLHF. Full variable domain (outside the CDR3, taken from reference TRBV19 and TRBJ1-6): DGGITQSPKYLFRKEGQNVTLSCEQNLNHDAMYWYRQDPGQGLRLIYYSQIVNDFQKGDIAEGYSVSREKKESFPLTVTSAQKNPTAFYLCASSMQGLRSPLHFGNGTRLTVT.

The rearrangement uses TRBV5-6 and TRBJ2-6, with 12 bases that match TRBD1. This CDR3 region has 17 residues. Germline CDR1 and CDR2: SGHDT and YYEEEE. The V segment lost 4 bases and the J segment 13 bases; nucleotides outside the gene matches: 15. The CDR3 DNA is TGTGCCAGCAGCCGTCCCCCGGGACAGGGGGCGGTCAGAGTCCTGACTTTC. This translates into CASSRPPGQGAVRVLTF.

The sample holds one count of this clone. As DNA, the CDR3 is TGTGCCAGCAGTTCTCGGACAGGAGCAAGCACTGAAGCTTTCTTT. Encoded protein: CASSSRTGASTEAFF. The genes are TRBV6-5 and TRBJ1-1; 7 bases fit TRBD1. Losses at the gene ends were 4 bases for V and 4 bases for J; bases not matched to a gene: 9. The CDR3 is 15 residues long. CDR1 and CDR2 from the germline V gene are MNHEY and SVGAGI.

Here the CDR3 reads CASSWGQTVNTEAFF. In DNA, the CDR3 is TGTGCCAGCAGTTGGGGACAGACCGTGAACACTGAAGCTTTCTTT. The rearrangement links TRBV28 to TRBJ1-1, with 7 bases matching TRBD1. The CDR3 runs to 15 residues. Trimming cost V 4 bases and J 0 bases; bases outside gene matches: 5. Germline CDR1 MDHEN, CDR2 SYDVKM.

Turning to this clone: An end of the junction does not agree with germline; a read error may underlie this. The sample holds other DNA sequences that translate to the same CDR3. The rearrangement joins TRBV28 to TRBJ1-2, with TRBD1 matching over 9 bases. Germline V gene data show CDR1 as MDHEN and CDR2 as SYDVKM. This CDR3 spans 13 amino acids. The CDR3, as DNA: TGCGCCAGCAGAACAGGGGGCCGGGAAGGCTACACCTTC. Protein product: CASRTGGREGYTF.

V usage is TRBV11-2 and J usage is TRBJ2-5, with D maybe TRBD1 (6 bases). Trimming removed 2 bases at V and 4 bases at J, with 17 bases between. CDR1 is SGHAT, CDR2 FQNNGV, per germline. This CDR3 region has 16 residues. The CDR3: CASSLSFQGKTETQYF. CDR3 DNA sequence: TGTGCCAGCAGCTTAAGTTTCCAGGGGAAGACAGAGACCCAGTACTTC.

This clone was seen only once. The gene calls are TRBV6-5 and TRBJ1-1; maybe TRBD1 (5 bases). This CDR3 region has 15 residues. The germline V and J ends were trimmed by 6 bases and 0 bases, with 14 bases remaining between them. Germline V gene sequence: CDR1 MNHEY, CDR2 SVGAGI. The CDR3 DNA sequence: TGTGCCAGCAGCTTCGACAGAATCATGAACACTGAAGCTTTCTTT. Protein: CASSFDRIMNTEAFF.

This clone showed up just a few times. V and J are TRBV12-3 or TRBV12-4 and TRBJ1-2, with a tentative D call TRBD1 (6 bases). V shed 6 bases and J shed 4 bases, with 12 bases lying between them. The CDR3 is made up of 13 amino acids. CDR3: CASSSDRLYGYTF. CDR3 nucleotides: TGTGCCAGCAGCTCGGACAGACTCTATGGCTACACCTTC.

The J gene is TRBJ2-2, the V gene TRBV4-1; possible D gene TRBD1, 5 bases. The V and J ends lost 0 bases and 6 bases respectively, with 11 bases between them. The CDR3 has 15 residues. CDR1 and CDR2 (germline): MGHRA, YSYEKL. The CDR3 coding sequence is TGCGCCAGCAGCCAAGATGTCAGGGCGGCCGGGGAGCTGTTTTTT. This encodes CASSQDVRAAGELFF.

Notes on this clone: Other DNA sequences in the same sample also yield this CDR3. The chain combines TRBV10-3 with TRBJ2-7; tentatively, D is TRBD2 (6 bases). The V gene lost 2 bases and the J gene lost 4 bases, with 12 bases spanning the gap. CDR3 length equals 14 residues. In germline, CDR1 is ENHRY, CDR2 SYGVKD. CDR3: CAISEDPGVYEQYF. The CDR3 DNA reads TGTGCCATCAGTGAGGATCCGGGGGTTTACGAGCAGTACTTC.

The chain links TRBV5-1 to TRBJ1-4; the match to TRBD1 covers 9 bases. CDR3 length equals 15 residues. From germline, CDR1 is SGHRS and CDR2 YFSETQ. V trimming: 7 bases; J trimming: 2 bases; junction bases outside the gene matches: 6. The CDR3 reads CASALGQGTNEKLFF. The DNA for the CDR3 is TGCGCCAGCGCGCTAGGACAGGGGACTAATGAAAAACTGTTTTTT.

The chain's CDR3 is CASSSRGGNSPLHF. In DNA form, the CDR3 reads TGTGCCAGCAGCTCCAGGGGTGGTAATTCACCCCTCCACTTT. V gene TRBV7-8 combines with J gene TRBJ1-6; weak D call: TRBD1 (6 bases). Germline V gene lookup returns CDR1 SGHVS and CDR2 FQNEAQ. The ends were cut back, 4 bases at V and 6 bases at J, with 10 bases in the middle. CDR3 length: 14 residues.

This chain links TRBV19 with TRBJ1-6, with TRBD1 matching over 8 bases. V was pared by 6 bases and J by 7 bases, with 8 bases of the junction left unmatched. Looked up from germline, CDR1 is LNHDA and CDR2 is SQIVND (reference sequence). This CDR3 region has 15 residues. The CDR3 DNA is TGTGCCAGTAGGTGGGGACAGGCCCAAAATTCACCCCTCCACTTT. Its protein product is CASRWGQAQNSPLHF.

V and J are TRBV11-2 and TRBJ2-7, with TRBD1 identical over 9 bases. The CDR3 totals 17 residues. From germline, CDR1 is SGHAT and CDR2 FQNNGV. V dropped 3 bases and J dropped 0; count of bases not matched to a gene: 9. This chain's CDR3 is CASSLGTGGSHSYEQYF. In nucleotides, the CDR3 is TGTGCCAGCAGCTTGGGCACAGGGGGCTCCCACTCCTACGAGCAGTACTTC.

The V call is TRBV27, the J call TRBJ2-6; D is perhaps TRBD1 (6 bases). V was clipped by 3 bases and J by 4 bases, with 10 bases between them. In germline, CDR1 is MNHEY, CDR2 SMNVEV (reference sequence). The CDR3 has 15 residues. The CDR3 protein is CASSLSGVGANVLTF. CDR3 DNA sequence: TGTGCCAGCAGTTTGTCAGGGGTAGGGGCCAACGTCCTGACTTTC.

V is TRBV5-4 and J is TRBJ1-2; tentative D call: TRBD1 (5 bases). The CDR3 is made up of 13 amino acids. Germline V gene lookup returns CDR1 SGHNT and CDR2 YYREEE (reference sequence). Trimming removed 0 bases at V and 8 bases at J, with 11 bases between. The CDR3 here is CASSLEGLWGYTF. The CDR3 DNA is TGTGCCAGCAGCTTGGAGGGGTTATGGGGCTACACCTTC.

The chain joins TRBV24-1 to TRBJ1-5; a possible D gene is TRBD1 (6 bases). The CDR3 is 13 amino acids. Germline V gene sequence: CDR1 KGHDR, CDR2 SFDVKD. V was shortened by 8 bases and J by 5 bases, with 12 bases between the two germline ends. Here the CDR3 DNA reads TGTGCCACCAAGGCAGGGGAAGATCAGCCCCAGCATTTT. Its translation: CATKAGEDQPQHF.

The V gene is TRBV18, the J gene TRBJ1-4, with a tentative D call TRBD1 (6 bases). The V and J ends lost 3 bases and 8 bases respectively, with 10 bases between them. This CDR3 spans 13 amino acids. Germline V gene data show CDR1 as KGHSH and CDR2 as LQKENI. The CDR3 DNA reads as TGTGCCAGCTCACCTCGGACAGAAGAAAAACTGTTTTTT. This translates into CASSPRTEEKLFF.

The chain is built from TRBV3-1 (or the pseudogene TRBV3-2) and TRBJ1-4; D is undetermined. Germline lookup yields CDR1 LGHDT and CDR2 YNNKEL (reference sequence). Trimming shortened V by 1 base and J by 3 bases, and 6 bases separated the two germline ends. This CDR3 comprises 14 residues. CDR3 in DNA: TGTGCCAGCAGCCAAGGGTCAGCTAATGAAAAACTGTTTTTT. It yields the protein CASSQGSANEKLFF.

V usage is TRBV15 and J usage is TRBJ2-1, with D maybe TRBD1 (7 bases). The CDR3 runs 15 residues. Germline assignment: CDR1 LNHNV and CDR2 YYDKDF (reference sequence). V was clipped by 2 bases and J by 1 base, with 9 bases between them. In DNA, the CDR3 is TGTGCCACCAGCAGACAGGGGGGTTCCTACAATGAGCAGTTCTTC. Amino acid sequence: CATSRQGGSYNEQFF.

The CDR3 nucleotides are TGTGCCACGTCAGGGGATAATCAGCCCCAGCATTTT. As protein: CATSGDNQPQHF. The chain carries TRBV12-3 or TRBV12-4 and TRBJ1-5, with a tentative D call TRBD1 (6 bases). Trimming took off 10 bases at V and 4 bases at J, with 11 bases between the two ends. The CDR3 is 12 amino acids.

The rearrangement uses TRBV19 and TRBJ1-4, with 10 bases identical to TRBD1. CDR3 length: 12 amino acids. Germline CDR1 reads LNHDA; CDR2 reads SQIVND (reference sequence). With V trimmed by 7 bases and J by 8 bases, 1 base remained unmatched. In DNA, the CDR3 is TGTGCCAGTATGGGACAGGGGGAAAAACTGTTTTTT. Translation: CASMGQGEKLFF.